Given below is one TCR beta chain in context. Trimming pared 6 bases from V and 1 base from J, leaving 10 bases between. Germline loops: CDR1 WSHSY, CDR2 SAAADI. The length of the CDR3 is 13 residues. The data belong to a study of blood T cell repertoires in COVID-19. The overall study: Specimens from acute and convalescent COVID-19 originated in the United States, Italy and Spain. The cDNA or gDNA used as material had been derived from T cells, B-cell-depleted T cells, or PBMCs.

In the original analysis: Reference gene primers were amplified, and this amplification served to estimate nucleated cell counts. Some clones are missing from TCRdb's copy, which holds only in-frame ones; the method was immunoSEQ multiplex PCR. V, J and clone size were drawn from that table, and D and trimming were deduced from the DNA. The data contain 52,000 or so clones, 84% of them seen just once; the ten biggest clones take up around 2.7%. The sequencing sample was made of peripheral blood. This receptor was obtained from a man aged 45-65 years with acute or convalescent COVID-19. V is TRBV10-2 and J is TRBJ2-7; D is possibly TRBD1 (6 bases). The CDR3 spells CASRQGTSYEQYF. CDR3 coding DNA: TGCGCCAGCAGACAGGGAACGTCCTACGAGCAGTACTTC.